The T cell receptor (beta chain) described here comes from a study of blood T cells in healthy people across ages. V was pared by 3 bases and J by 7 bases, with 7 bases between. Germline V lookup: CDR1 SGHTA, CDR2 FQGNSA. CDR3 length: 12 residues. Study-level results: Researchers report that TCR beta diversity correlated strongly with naive T cell percentage.

As concerns this clonotype: Its target is not known.

A second PCR of 7 to 11 cycles used a sample-barcoded 5' primer and a J-beta primer mix. The authors tagged each cDNA molecule using a template-switch adaptor with 12 random nucleotides. One entry per CDR3 protein results from TCRdb running MiXCR on the 5' RACE reads. This table holds hundreds of thousands of distinct CDR3 sequences, about 62% found once. The chain is built from TRBV7-2 and TRBJ2-4; D is undetermined. Sequencing was performed on blood. This receptor was identified in a man aged 25-45 years in good health. The CDR3 loop is CASSLEANIQYF. CDR3 bases: TGTGCCAGCAGCTTGGAAGCGAACATTCAGTACTTC.